The clone carrying this TCR beta chain appeared a few times. Its matching antigen is unknown. A read error may produce the germline difference seen at one junction end. The record originates from a study of beta chain features in type 1 diabetes. General study points: VDJ junctions from type 1 diabetes patients carried fewer insertions and larger deletions.

Expressed TCRB transcripts got sequenced, as all isolated RNA was reverse transcribed. Sequenced naive, central memory and regulatory T cell samples produced an average of roughly 3.5 million reads. Repertoires were generated with immunoSEQ multiplex PCR, while TCRdb's copy carries only in-frame clones and drops some. This sample yields some 900,000 clones, of which under 20% are seen a single time; 0.023% belongs to the top ten. Stem cell-like memory, regulatory, central memory and naive CD4+ cells were sorted via CD45RO/CCR7/CD25/CD127/CD95/CD27. All of the sorted populations showed purity greater than 98%. The receptor was derived from a woman younger than 35 in good health. What was sequenced was naive CD4+ T cells from blood.

CDR3 DNA sequence: TGCGCCAGCAGCCAAGATCTGACGGCAGGGCTTGAAGCTTTCTTT. It translates to CASSQDLTAGLEAFF. The genes are TRBV7-9 and TRBJ1-1; D possibly corresponds to TRBD1 (5 bases). From germline, CDR1 is SEHNR and CDR2 FQNEAQ (reference sequence). The CDR3 spans 15 residues. Full variable domain (outside the CDR3, taken from reference TRBV7-9 and TRBJ1-1): DTGVSQNPRHKITKRGQNVTFRCDPISEHNRLYWYRQTLGQGPEFLTYFQNEAQLEKSRLLSDRFSAERPKGSFSTLEIQRTEQGDSAMYLCASSQDLTAGLEAFFGQGTRLTVV.